This paragraph reports one T cell receptor beta chain. Its antigen remains undetermined. One base away there is no much larger clone; base qualities are not given. CDR1 and CDR2 are read off the germline V gene (reference sequence) as GTSNPN and SVGIG. Spanning cysteine to phenylalanine, the CDR3 consists of 12 amino acids. The kept DNA is CDR3 alone, 36 bases in frame from the first base. V and J are truncated by 8 bases and 5 bases respectively, leaving an intervening sequence of 13 bases. The library was prepared using the immunoSEQ multiplex PCR assay. Per the original workflow: To diagnose cytomegalovirus status from the catalog of TCR beta chain sequences, a statistical classification framework was built. Held by TCRdb, this immuneACCESS table contains in-frame sequences only and omits some clones. Under half of the omission traces to an unresolved V gene where checked; the cause of the rest is unknown. The D gene and trimming were derived from the DNA, and the V and J assignments and clone size from that table. The sample includes about 220,000 clones, with over 80% observed a single time. The ten largest make up roughly an eighth of the sample.

The donors were included in the validation cohort of over a hundred subjects, a group kept apart from the roughly 690-subject first cohort. This specimen belongs to a study of cytomegalovirus exposure and HLA in healthy donors (dated by TCRdb to 2015 to 2018). Context from the whole study: According to a later analysis, one platform produced both the 110 or so validation repertoires and the 670 or so repertoires of the first cohort. The study was designed to test whether signatures of past pathogen exposure could be identified by cataloging public T cell receptors. Besides the first cohort of more than 650 subjects, a separate validation cohort made up of over 95 different subjects was used. The study combined high-throughput TCR immunosequencing, statistical association of individual TCRs with disease status, and machine learning to predict cytomegalovirus infection status. Overall study results and their limits: Subsequent analysis determined that TCRs grouped into clusters in the first cohort also showed a tendency toward co-occurrence across the 130 or so validation repertoires, and approximately 93% of cluster scores exceeded 0. Most TCR sequences were seen in very few donors, while some public TCRs were found in many individuals. The classifier was reported to diagnose cytomegalovirus status with high specificity and sensitivity in both the original and validation cohorts. In the study, approximately 150 TCR beta chains were listed as associated with cytomegalovirus. A later analysis had no HLA typing for the validation cohort, so co-occurrence there was scored across all 120 or so repertoires. It was suggested by the authors that the approach could potentially be generalized to other disease states and immunological phenotypes. In vitro tests confirmed that a few of the cytomegalovirus-associated TCR beta chains recognize cytomegalovirus antigens.

This receptor chain uses TRBV30 and TRBJ2-1, and perhaps TRBD2 as D gene, on 6 matching bases. The source material was PBMCs. This TCR was recovered from a woman between 25 and 40 years old in good health and CMV-seropositive. The sequenced DNA: TGTGCCAGGGGCGGGGTACACAATGAGCAGTTCTTC. Its product reads: CARGGVHNEQFF.